This passage covers 19 T cell receptor beta chains from one sample sequenced in a study of T cells in Graves' hyperthyroidism and ophthalmopathy. From RNA transcripts, TCR beta CDR3 regions were amplified. HTBI primers drove first-round RT-PCR of the TCR CDR3. TCRdb reprocessed the multiplex PCR reads with MiXCR, giving one entry per CDR3 protein. The table shows some 550,000 distinct CDR3 sequences, with around 16% occurring only once. The sample comprised blood. The source is a woman in her 40s with Graves' ophthalmopathy.

This clonotype was seen a handful of times. The rearrangement uses TRBV15 and TRBJ1-1; a possible D gene is TRBD1 (5 bases). CDR3 length: 16 amino acids. Germline lookup yields CDR1 LNHNV and CDR2 YYDKDF (reference sequence). Trimming stripped 2 bases from V and 3 bases from J, with 16 bases between. The DNA for the CDR3 is TGTGCCACCAGCAGACCTTTTGTGGGGACCCACACTGAAGCTTTCTTT. Encoded protein: CATSRPFVGTHTEAFF.

The chain recombines TRBV12-3 or TRBV12-4 with TRBJ2-2; D is perhaps TRBD1 (6 bases). The V and J ends lost 6 bases and 5 bases respectively, with 19 bases between them. The CDR3 runs to 16 residues. The CDR3 nucleotides read TGTGCCAGCAGCCACGGACAGACCGGAAGTACCGGGGAGCTGTTTTTT. Amino acids: CASSHGQTGSTGELFF.

This clonotype was counted ten times or more. This chain links TRBV3-1 with TRBJ1-1, with TRBD1 identical over 7 bases. V was clipped by 2 bases and J by 8 bases; unmatched bases: 8. Germline V gene lookup returns CDR1 LGHDT and CDR2 YNNKEL (reference sequence). The CDR3 covers 14 residues. CDR3: CASSQRDSWSEAFF. The CDR3 DNA is TGTGCCAGCAGCCAACGGGACAGTTGGTCGGAAGCTTTCTTT.

This clonotype was seen many times. The V gene is TRBV28, the J gene TRBJ1-4, with 7 bases aligning to TRBD1. V lost 5 bases, J lost 13 bases, and 19 bases stayed unmatched. Germline V gene data show CDR1 as MDHEN and CDR2 as SYDVKM. The CDR3 loop spans 16 amino acids. CDR3 nucleotides: TGTGCCAGCAGTGTAAAGGGGGCGCGGTGGGGCGGGAGACTGTTTTTT. This translates into CASSVKGARWGGRLFF.

This clonotype was found many times. The V and J genes are TRBV6-1 and TRBJ2-2; 8 bases fit TRBD2. The CDR3 has 16 residues. After removal of 7 bases from V and 1 base from J, the junction contained 8 bases not matched to a gene. Germline V gene sequence: CDR1 MNHNS, CDR2 SASEGT. CDR3 nucleotide sequence: TGTGCCAGCACCTACCGGACTAGCCTGAACACCGGGGAGCTGTTTTTT. Protein: CASTYRTSLNTGELFF.

This clonotype was picked up many times. V gene TRBV29-1 combines with J gene TRBJ2-7; tentative D call: TRBD2 (6 bases). Germline V CDR1 and CDR2: SQVTM, ANQGSEA. V lost 4 bases and J lost 5, with 18 bases in between. The CDR3 is 14 residues long. The CDR3 nucleotides are TGCAGCGTTGGGGACTCTTGGAAATCCGACGAGCAGTACTTC. Amino acid sequence: CSVGDSWKSDEQYF.

This clonotype has a count of ten or more. The V call is TRBV12-3 or TRBV12-4, the J call TRBJ2-3, with D perhaps TRBD2 (6 bases). The CDR3 extends over 16 amino acids. V was pared by 3 bases and J by 0 bases, with 13 bases between. This CDR3 reads CASSLRRGRSTDTQYF. The DNA for the CDR3 is TGTGCCAGCAGTTTGAGGCGGGGACGCAGCACAGATACGCAGTATTTT.

This clonotype was seen ten or more times. The genes are TRBV7-9 and TRBJ2-7; a weak D match, TRBD1 (6 bases). This CDR3 region has 14 residues. From germline, CDR1 is SEHNR and CDR2 FQNEAQ (reference sequence). V dropped 4 bases and J dropped 7 bases, with 17 bases sitting between them. The CDR3: CASSSFQGTKEQYF. The CDR3 coding sequence is TGTGCCAGCAGCTCCTTTCAAGGGACAAAAGAGCAGTACTTC. Supplemented by reference TRBV7-9 and TRBJ2-7, the full variable domain reads DTGVSQNPRHKITKRGQNVTFRCDPISEHNRLYWYRQTLGQGPEFLTYFQNEAQLEKSRLLSDRFSAERPKGSFSTLEIQRTEQGDSAMYLCASSSFQGTKEQYFGPGTRLTVT.

This clonotype was seen repeatedly, ten times or more. J is TRBJ2-7 and V is TRBV10-3, with TRBD2 matching over 9 bases. V shed 3 bases and J 5 bases; nucleotides not matched to a gene: 8. Germline V gives CDR1 ENHRY, CDR2 SYGVKD. CDR3 size: 15 residues. CDR3 bases: TGTGCCATCAGTGACCCCGGGACTAGCTCTAACGAGCAGTACTTC. It specifies CAISDPGTSSNEQYF.

The genes are TRBV3-1 and TRBJ2-3, with a tentative D call TRBD2 (6 bases). CDR3 length equals 17 residues. CDR1 and CDR2 (germline): LGHDT, YNNKEL (reference sequence). The V and J ends lost 2 bases and 2 bases respectively, with 17 bases between them. The DNA for the CDR3 is TGTGCCAGCAGCCAATACGTTACCGGGGGTTCCACAGATACGCAGTATTTT. Protein sequence: CASSQYVTGGSTDTQYF.

This clonotype was observed many times. An end of the junction differs from the germline gene, which may be a read error. This chain joins TRBV20-1 and TRBJ2-7; 7 nucleotides align to TRBD1. The germline V gene has CDR1 DFQATT and CDR2 SNEGSKA (reference sequence). The CDR3 consists of 15 residues. The CDR3 nucleotides read TGCAGTGCTCGAGAGGGGGCGATTGGATCCTACGAGCAGTACTTC. This translates into CSAREGAIGSYEQYF.

There are many counts of this clonotype. The rearrangement joins TRBV20-1 to TRBJ1-2, with D maybe TRBD1 (5 bases). Germline CDR1 and CDR2: DFQATT and SNEGSKA (reference sequence). V lost 3 bases and J 2 bases, leaving 10 bases between the germline ends. The CDR3 length is 13 residues. CDR3 in amino acids: CSASLTGNYGYTF. In DNA form, the CDR3 reads TGCAGTGCTAGCCTTACAGGAAACTATGGCTACACCTTC.

This clonotype has more than one count but fewer than ten. V gene TRBV11-2 combines with J gene TRBJ2-7, with D possibly matching TRBD2 (6 bases). This CDR3 is 14 amino acids long. The germline V gene encodes CDR1 SGHAT and CDR2 FQNNGV. V was shortened by 6 bases and J by 0 bases, with 12 bases between the two germline ends. CDR3 residues: CASRPRGTSYEQYF. Written as DNA, the CDR3 is TGTGCCAGCAGACCTCGGGGGACCTCCTACGAGCAGTACTTC.

For the CDR3, the DNA is TGTGCCATCAAAGGGGAGGGGGCTCATGGCTACACCTTC. This gives the protein CAIKGEGAHGYTF. This rearrangement joins TRBV10-3 to TRBJ1-2; 7 bases map to TRBD1. V gave up 7 bases and J gave up 6 bases; unmatched junction bases: 8. This CDR3 is 13 amino acids long. Germline V lookup: CDR1 ENHRY, CDR2 SYGVKD.

This clonotype was recorded a few times. V and J are TRBV4-2 and TRBJ2-1; 7 bases are a match to TRBD1. The CDR3 consists of 14 residues. From germline, CDR1 is LGHNA and CDR2 YNFKEQ. The J segment lost 9 bases and the V segment lost 2 bases, leaving 7 bases of the junction unmatched. The CDR3 spells CASSQPGTDAEQFF. The CDR3 DNA sequence: TGTGCCAGCAGCCAACCCGGGACAGATGCTGAGCAGTTCTTC.

This clonotype was seen ten or more times. V gene TRBV2 combines with J gene TRBJ2-7, with a weak D call TRBD1 (6 bases). The V and J ends lost 7 bases and 2 bases respectively, with 18 bases between them. The CDR3 totals 15 residues. The germline V gene has CDR1 SNHLY and CDR2 FYNNEI. The CDR3: CASNPSGQLTYEQYF. Here the CDR3 DNA reads TGTGCCAGCAATCCCTCCGGACAGCTAACCTACGAGCAGTACTTC. The full variable domain, with the rest looked up from reference TRBV2 and TRBJ2-7, is EPEVTQTPSHQVTQMGQEVILRCVPISNHLYFYWYRQILGQKVEFLVSFYNNEISEKSEIFDDQFSVERPDGSNFTLKIRSTKLEDSAMYFCASNPSGQLTYEQYFGPGTRLTVT.

This clonotype was observed many times. V and J are TRBV18 and TRBJ2-5, with 7 positions matching TRBD2. Germline assignment: CDR1 KGHSH and CDR2 LQKENI. CDR3 length equals 16 residues. With 3 bases clipped from V and 1 base from J, the junction kept 8 bases outside the gene matches. The DNA for the CDR3 is TGTGCCAGCTCACCTCTGCCTAGCGGAGGCCAAGAGACCCAGTACTTC. This sequence encodes CASSPLPSGGQETQYF.

This clonotype was detected many times. J is TRBJ2-1 and V is TRBV29-1; D is uncertain. This CDR3 has 14 residues. Trimming took 8 bases from V and 2 from J, leaving 16 bases between them. Germline CDR1 is SQVTM and CDR2 is ANQGSEA. In DNA, the CDR3 is TGCAGCATCACGGGCGGCGGCACCTACAATGAGCAGTTCTTC. Translation: CSITGGGTYNEQFF.

This chain uses TRBV7-9 with TRBJ2-1; 12 bases align to TRBD2. The CDR3 has 15 amino acids. The germline V gene encodes CDR1 SEHNR and CDR2 FQNEAQ (reference sequence). After removal of 5 bases from V and 6 bases from J, the junction contained 5 bases not matched to a gene. The CDR3 protein is CASSKLAGGLNEQFF. The CDR3 DNA is TGTGCCAGCAGCAAACTAGCGGGAGGTCTCAATGAGCAGTTCTTC. The complete variable domain, with remaining parts taken from reference TRBV7-9 and TRBJ2-1, reads DTGVSQNPRHKITKRGQNVTFRCDPISEHNRLYWYRQTLGQGPEFLTYFQNEAQLEKSRLLSDRFSAERPKGSFSTLEIQRTEQGDSAMYLCASSKLAGGLNEQFFGPGTRLTVL.